A single sample is the source of the 27 T cell receptor beta chains below, sequenced in a study of shared clonotypes between healthy human individuals. The method was immunoSEQ multiplex PCR; TCRdb's version includes in-frame clones alone and lacks a portion of them. The top ten hold roughly 0.13% of the sample, which has millions of clones, 85% to 95% seen once. The sample consisted of naive CD4+ T cells sorted from blood. Regarding subset: CD45RA+ positively selected. Source of these receptors: a man aged 18 to 29 in good health.

The genes are TRBV5-8 and TRBJ1-6, with unresolved D. Trimming removed 4 bases at V and 5 bases at J, with 7 bases between. The CDR3 spans 13 residues. CDR1 and CDR2 from the germline V gene are SGHTS and YDEGEE. CDR3 nucleotide sequence: TGTGCCAGCAGCCGCCTCAATAATTCACCCCTCCACTTT. It specifies CASSRLNNSPLHF.

The chain carries TRBV28 and TRBJ1-5; possibly TRBD1 for D (6 bases). Germline CDR1 reads MDHEN; CDR2 reads SYDVKM. V was cut by 2 bases and J by 0 bases, with 11 bases left in between. The CDR3 length is 16 residues. The CDR3: CASSLAGVYSNQPQHF. In nucleotides, the CDR3 is TGTGCCAGCAGTTTAGCAGGGGTCTATAGCAATCAGCCCCAGCATTTT.

V gene TRBV6-5 combines with J gene TRBJ2-7, with 10 nucleotides matching TRBD2. The length of the CDR3 is 14 residues. Germline V lookup: CDR1 MNHEY, CDR2 SVGAGI. The V segment lost 10 bases and the J segment 3 bases; nucleotides outside the gene matches: 9. The CDR3 sequence is CATAASGGSYEQYF. The CDR3, as DNA: TGTGCCACCGCGGCTAGCGGGGGCAGCTACGAGCAGTACTTC.

Written as DNA, the CDR3 is TGTGCCAGCAGTTTTGCCGCCGGGGGAAACACCATATATTTT. It yields the protein CASSFAAGGNTIYF. The gene calls are TRBV28 and TRBJ1-3; D gene uncertain. The germline CDR1 and CDR2 sequences are MDHEN and SYDVKM. This CDR3 contains 14 residues. V shed 3 bases and J shed 4 bases, with 10 bases lying between them.

The chain combines TRBV30 with TRBJ1-2, with D perhaps TRBD1 (5 bases). The CDR3 is 13 residues long. Trimming removed 1 base at V and 5 bases at J, with 11 bases between. The germline gives CDR1 GTSNPN, CDR2 SVGIG (reference sequence). The CDR3 DNA sequence: TGTGCCTGGAGTGCCCCAGGGTTTTATGGCTACACCTTC. Residues: CAWSAPGFYGYTF.

This chain joins TRBV6-5 and TRBJ2-7; 7 bases fit TRBD1. CDR1 and CDR2 from the germline V gene are MNHEY and SVGAGI. The CDR3 totals 15 residues. The V segment lost 6 bases and the J segment 3 bases; nucleotides outside the gene matches: 11. CDR3 nucleotide sequence: TGTGCCAGCAGAACTCAACAGGGGATGATCTACGAGCAGTACTTC. Protein: CASRTQQGMIYEQYF.

This chain connects TRBV12-5 to TRBJ2-2; perhaps TRBD1 as D (6 bases). Germline CDR1 reads LGHNT; CDR2 reads FRNRAP. Between the trimmed V and J ends, which lost 1 base and 0 bases, there was a span of 12 bases. This CDR3 spans 17 amino acids. This CDR3 reads CASGLAQQGANTGELFF. The CDR3 DNA follows: TGTGCTAGTGGTTTGGCTCAACAGGGAGCGAACACCGGGGAGCTGTTTTTT.

The chain carries TRBV30 and TRBJ1-5; no reliable D call. Germline V gives CDR1 GTSNPN, CDR2 SVGIG (reference sequence). Deletions cut 0 bases from V and 1 base from J, with 10 bases between. This CDR3 is 15 amino acids long. The DNA for the CDR3 is TGTGCCTGGAGTGTATTTGGGGAAAGCAATCAGCCCCAGCATTTT. Translating gives CAWSVFGESNQPQHF. The full variable domain, with the rest looked up from reference TRBV30 and TRBJ1-5, is SQTIHQWPATLVQPVGSPLSLECTVEGTSNPNLYWYRQAAGRGLQLLFYSVGIGQISSEVPQNLSASRPQDRQFILSSKKLLLSDSGFYLCAWSVFGESNQPQHFGDGTRLSIL.

V usage is TRBV28 and J usage is TRBJ2-1; D uncertain. The germline V gene encodes CDR1 MDHEN and CDR2 SYDVKM. The CDR3 runs 12 residues. Trimming pared 5 bases from V and 16 bases from J, leaving 18 bases between. This CDR3 is CASSTVKESFFF. The CDR3 coding sequence is TGTGCCAGCAGTACCGTCAAGGAAAGTTTCTTCTTC. Supplemented by reference TRBV28 and TRBJ2-1, the full variable domain reads DVKVTQSSRYLVKRTGEKVFLECVQDMDHENMFWYRQDPGLGLRLIYFSYDVKMKEKGDIPEGYSVSREKKERFSLILESASTNQTSMYLCASSTVKESFFFGPGTRLTVL.

This chain links TRBV4-1 with TRBJ2-6; no definite D call. CDR1 MGHRA and CDR2 YSYEKL come from the germline V gene. The CDR3 extends over 16 amino acids. Trimming took off 0 bases at V and 2 bases at J, with 8 bases between the two ends. The chain's CDR3 is CASSQDYGPGANVLTF. The CDR3 DNA reads TGCGCCAGCAGCCAAGATTATGGGCCTGGGGCCAACGTCCTGACTTTC.

V gene TRBV7-2 combines with J gene TRBJ2-7; 7 bases match TRBD2. The CDR3 has 13 residues. Germline CDR1 and CDR2: SGHTA and FQGNSA. With V trimmed by 8 bases and J by 1 base, 5 bases remained unmatched. CDR3: CASALADSYEQYF. CDR3 DNA sequence: TGTGCCAGCGCCCTAGCGGATTCCTACGAGCAGTACTTC.

CDR3 region: CASRTPGQGREQYF. CDR3 in DNA: TGTGCCAGTAGAACCCCGGGACAGGGTCGCGAGCAGTACTTC. The rearrangement joins TRBV19 to TRBJ2-7, with TRBD1 matching 9 bases. In germline, CDR1 is LNHDA, CDR2 SQIVND (reference sequence). The CDR3 extends over 14 amino acids. Trimming at V came to 6 bases and at J to 6 bases, leaving 9 bases not matched to a gene.

The genes are TRBV7-2 and TRBJ1-1, with D maybe TRBD1 (5 bases). V was shortened by 5 bases and J by 1 base, with 11 bases between the two germline ends. The CDR3 covers 14 residues. Germline CDR1 and CDR2: SGHTA and FQGNSA. The CDR3 protein is CASSPRAANTEAFF. For the CDR3, the DNA is TGTGCCAGCAGCCCCAGGGCAGCGAACACTGAAGCTTTCTTT.

V gene TRBV9 combines with J gene TRBJ2-5; no clear D. Trimming shortened V by 3 bases and J by 5 bases, and 14 bases separated the two germline ends. CDR1 is SGDLS and CDR2 is YYNGEE in the germline V gene. This CDR3 comprises 14 residues. The CDR3 bases are TGTGCCAGCAGCGCGCGACGGTCCGGCGAGACCCAGTACTTC. It specifies CASSARRSGETQYF.

V usage is TRBV7-9 and J usage is TRBJ2-2, with D unresolved. Trimming took off 4 bases at V and 3 bases at J, with 9 bases between the two ends. The CDR3 is made up of 14 amino acids. Per the germline V gene, CDR1 is SEHNR and CDR2 is FQNEAQ (reference sequence). The CDR3 here is CASSSPPDTGELFF. The CDR3 DNA follows: TGTGCCAGCAGCTCACCCCCGGACACCGGGGAGCTGTTTTTT.

This clone was recorded once. This rearrangement joins TRBV29-1 to TRBJ2-5; 11 nucleotides line up with TRBD1. The CDR3 covers 14 residues. The V segment lost 5 bases and the J segment 1 base; nucleotides outside the gene matches: 3. Per germline, CDR1 SQVTM and CDR2 ANQGSEA. For the CDR3, the DNA is TGCAGCGTTACCGGGACAGGGGGCCAAGAGACCCAGTACTTC. Translating it yields CSVTGTGGQETQYF.

The chain recombines TRBV9 with TRBJ2-3; TRBD2 matches 12 bases. The length of the CDR3 is 18 residues. V lost 3 bases, J lost 2 bases, and 10 bases stayed unmatched. Per the germline V gene, CDR1 is SGDLS and CDR2 is YYNGEE. The CDR3 reads CASSEGPGTSGLTDTQYF. The CDR3 DNA reads as TGTGCCAGCAGCGAGGGGCCAGGGACTAGCGGGCTCACAGATACGCAGTATTTT.

The V and J genes are TRBV7-9 and TRBJ2-5, with D unclear. Trimming shortened V by 3 bases and J by 5 bases, and 13 bases separated the two germline ends. From germline, CDR1 is SEHNR and CDR2 FQNEAQ (reference sequence). The CDR3 sequence is 14 residues long. The CDR3 DNA reads as TGTGCCAGCAGCTTCTACGCGGTTAGGGAGACCCAGTACTTC. Amino acid sequence: CASSFYAVRETQYF.

This chain connects TRBV27 to TRBJ2-7, with 8 bases identical to TRBD2. The J segment lost 4 bases and the V segment lost 7 bases, leaving 6 bases of the junction unmatched. CDR1 and CDR2 (germline): MNHEY, SMNVEV (reference sequence). This CDR3 is 13 amino acids long. The CDR3 DNA sequence: TGTGCCAGCACTACGGGGGGGCGTTACGAGCAGTACTTC. This translates into CASTTGGRYEQYF.

The chain joins TRBV9 to TRBJ2-1; D is ambiguous. Trimming took 5 bases from V and 0 from J, leaving 6 bases between them. This CDR3 region has 13 residues. CDR1 is SGDLS, CDR2 YYNGEE, per germline. CDR3 region: CASRGSSYNEQFF. The CDR3 DNA sequence: TGTGCCAGCAGGGGAAGCTCCTACAATGAGCAGTTCTTC.

V usage is TRBV6-1 and J usage is TRBJ1-2; 12 nucleotides align to TRBD1. Losses at the gene ends were 7 bases for V and 6 bases for J; bases not matched to a gene: 6. The germline V gene has CDR1 MNHNS and CDR2 SASEGT. The CDR3 covers 14 residues. The CDR3: CASTGTGGRDGYTF. The DNA for the CDR3 is TGTGCCAGCACAGGGACAGGGGGCCGGGATGGCTACACCTTC.

CDR3 bases: TGTGCCAGCTCACCACTATCTGACAGGGCGAACACTGAAGCTTTCTTT. This gives the protein CASSPLSDRANTEAFF. The J gene is TRBJ1-1, the V gene TRBV18; 7 nucleotides align to TRBD1. From germline, CDR1 is KGHSH and CDR2 LQKENI. Trimming cost V 1 base and J 1 base; bases outside gene matches: 6. There are 16 residues in the CDR3.

The CDR3 DNA sequence: TGTGCCAGCAGCGCCCGGGACGGGGAACAAGAGACCCAGTACTTC. Protein sequence: CASSARDGEQETQYF. The rearrangement joins TRBV13 to TRBJ2-5; D might be TRBD1 or TRBD2, each matching 5 bases. V gave up 5 bases and J gave up 2 bases, with 15 bases separating them. This CDR3 spans 15 amino acids. CDR1 is PRHDT, CDR2 FYEKMQ, per germline (reference sequence). The full variable domain, rest sourced from reference TRBV13 and TRBJ2-5, is AAGVIQSPRHLIKEKRETATLKCYPIPRHDTVYWYQQGPGQDPQFLISFYEKMQSDKGSIPDRFSAQQFSDYHSELNMSSLELGDSALYFCASSARDGEQETQYFGPGTRLLVL.

The table lists this clone with a count of one. The V call is TRBV5-1, the J call TRBJ2-5; 8 bases are a match to TRBD2. Trimming took 7 bases from V and 2 from J; bases not matched to a gene: 7. The CDR3 length is 14 residues. The V gene's germline CDR1 is SGHRS and CDR2 YFSETQ. The CDR3 spells CASGAGVLQETQYF. The CDR3 DNA follows: TGCGCCAGCGGAGCGGGGGTTTTACAAGAGACCCAGTACTTC.

J is TRBJ1-5 and V is TRBV28; no definite D call. V lost 10 bases, J lost 7 bases, and 11 bases lay in between. Germline V lookup: CDR1 MDHEN, CDR2 SYDVKM. CDR3 length equals 11 residues. DNA for the CDR3: TGTGCCACCACGGGAGGACAGCCCCAGCATTTT. It translates to CATTGGQPQHF. The full variable domain, in which reference TRBV28 and TRBJ1-5 provide the parts outside the CDR3, is DVKVTQSSRYLVKRTGEKVFLECVQDMDHENMFWYRQDPGLGLRLIYFSYDVKMKEKGDIPEGYSVSREKKERFSLILESASTNQTSMYLCATTGGQPQHFGDGTRLSIL.

The V call is TRBV5-4, the J call TRBJ2-7, with D perhaps assigned TRBD1 or TRBD2 (6 bases each). Germline V gene data show CDR1 as SGHNT and CDR2 as YYREEE (reference sequence). V was cut by 0 bases and J by 1 base, with 11 bases left in between. This CDR3 is built from 15 residues. The CDR3 nucleotides read TGTGCCAGCAGCTTGGTCGGGGGCAGGTCCTACGAGCAGTACTTC. Protein sequence: CASSLVGGRSYEQYF.

The chain links TRBV30 to TRBJ1-2; D is undetermined. This CDR3 spans 12 amino acids. With 5 bases removed from V and 0 bases from J, the gap between germline ends came to 7 bases. CDR1 and CDR2 from the germline V gene are GTSNPN and SVGIG (reference sequence). Here the CDR3 reads CAWGSSNYGYTF. The CDR3 DNA reads as TGTGCCTGGGGAAGTTCTAACTATGGCTACACCTTC.